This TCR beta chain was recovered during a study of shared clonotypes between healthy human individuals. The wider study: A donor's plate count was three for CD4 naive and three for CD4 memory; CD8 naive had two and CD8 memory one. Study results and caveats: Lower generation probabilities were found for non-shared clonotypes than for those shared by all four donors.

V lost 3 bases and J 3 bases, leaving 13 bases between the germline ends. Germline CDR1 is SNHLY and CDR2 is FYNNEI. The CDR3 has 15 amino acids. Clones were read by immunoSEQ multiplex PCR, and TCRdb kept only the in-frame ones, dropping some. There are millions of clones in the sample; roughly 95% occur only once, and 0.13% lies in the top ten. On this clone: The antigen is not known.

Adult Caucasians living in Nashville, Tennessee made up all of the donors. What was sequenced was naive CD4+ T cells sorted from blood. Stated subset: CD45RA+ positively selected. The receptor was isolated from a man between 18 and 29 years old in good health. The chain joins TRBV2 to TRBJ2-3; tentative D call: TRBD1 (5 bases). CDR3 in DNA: TGTGCCAGCAGTGATGGGCAGGGAAGTACAGATACGCAGTATTTT. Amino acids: CASSDGQGSTDTQYF.